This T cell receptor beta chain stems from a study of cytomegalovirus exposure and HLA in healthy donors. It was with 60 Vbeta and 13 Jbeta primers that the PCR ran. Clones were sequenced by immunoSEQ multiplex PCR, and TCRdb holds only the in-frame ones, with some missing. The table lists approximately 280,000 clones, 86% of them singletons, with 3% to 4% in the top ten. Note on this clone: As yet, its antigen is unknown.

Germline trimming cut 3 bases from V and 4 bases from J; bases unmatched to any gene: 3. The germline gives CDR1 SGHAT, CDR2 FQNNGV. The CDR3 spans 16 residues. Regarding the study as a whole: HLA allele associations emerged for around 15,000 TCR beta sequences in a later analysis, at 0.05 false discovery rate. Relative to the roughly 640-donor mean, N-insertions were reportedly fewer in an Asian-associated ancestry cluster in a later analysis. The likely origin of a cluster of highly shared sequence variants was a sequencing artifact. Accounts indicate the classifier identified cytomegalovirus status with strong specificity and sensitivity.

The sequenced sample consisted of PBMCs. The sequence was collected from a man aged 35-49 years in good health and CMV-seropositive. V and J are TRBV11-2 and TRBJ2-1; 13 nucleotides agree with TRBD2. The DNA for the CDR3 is TGTGCCAGCAGCTTGGGACTAGCGGGAAGTTACAATGAGCAGTTCTTC. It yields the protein CASSLGLAGSYNEQFF.